Listed here is a single TCR beta chain. In its sample, this clonotype was seen a few times. It has no known antigen specificity. Nothing much larger sits one base from this clone, and base qualities are not available. Library preparation employed 5' RACE. Instrument used: NextSeq 500. The TCR library protocol attached a unique molecular identifier to each TCR cDNA molecule to allow correction of PCR and sequencing errors. Under the source paper's analysis protocol: TCR identification, UMI-based error correction and CDR3 extraction were all carried out with Decombinator tools. TCRs above a frequency of 2 per 1,000, corresponding to the top 1% of the tumor frequency distribution, were defined as expanded. Each repertoire was subsampled 100 times to 5,000 TCRs, after which Renyi diversity was computed with the R vegan package. To build CDR3 similarity networks, amino acid triplet string-kernel similarity was used, and CDR3s were connected when their pairwise similarity was above 0.82. TCRdb redid the processing of the public reads, applying fastp at Q25 and MiXCR, and retained in-frame beta chains. Entries are consolidated by CDR3 protein sequence, retaining the most common genes and DNA. The V and J calls were determined by TCRdb, not by the authors. The sample has roughly 80,000 distinct CDR3 sequences on record, around 12% of them singletons. 4.6% of the sample lies in the top ten.

The time point label, as the study defines it: sample taken at primary tumor resection. For TCR sequencing, whole RNA was extracted from tumor and nontumor lung tissue, or from cryopreserved PBMC samples, and no cell sorting was done. The donors were some 76 patients from the lung TRACERx cohort who had early-stage, untreated non-small cell lung cancer. Only patients with enough RNA available from two or more tumor regions were chosen for TCR sequencing. This specimen comes from a study of spatial heterogeneity in lung cancer (dated by TCRdb to about 2019). With respect to the entire study: More beta-chain than alpha-chain transcripts were consistently detected, likely reflecting higher beta-chain transcript abundance. In the raw uncorrected reads, each unique combination of TCR and UMI appeared on average more than ten times. The study quantitatively compared TCR alpha and beta repertoires across multiple tumor regions, matched nontumor lung and blood in non-small cell lung cancer. Nonsynonymous mutation counts, determined by whole-exome sequencing of tumor tissue, were related to TCR repertoire features. At surgery, both alpha and beta chains were TCR-sequenced in 200 to 250 tumor regions, about 64 matched nontumor lung samples and over 50 PBMC samples. Points the paper makes about the study in general: Ubiquitous expanded tumor TCRs were found in blood more often at tumor resection than at routine follow-up. Confirming at a functional level the hypothesis that regional TCRs recognize regional mutations was considered to require additional single-cell paired TCR alpha and beta sequencing.

Including the terminal cysteine and phenylalanine, the CDR3 comprises 11 residues. The DNA shown is the 33-base CDR3, in frame from base 1. Cut back by 4 bases and 7 bases, the V and J ends lie 8 bases apart. This TCR came from a male donor with early-stage non-small cell lung cancer. The V gene is TRBV12-3 or TRBV12-4 and the J gene is TRBJ2-7; a confident D gene designation cannot be given. The source was PBMCs, collected at surgery. CDR3 reads: CASSSSLEQYF. The sequenced DNA is TGTGCCAGCAGTTCGAGTTTGGAGCAGTACTTC.